This TCR beta chain originates from a study of cytomegalovirus exposure and HLA in healthy donors. Overall study results and limits: A later analysis linked around 17,000 TCR beta sequences to HLA alleles at 0.05 false discovery rate. Several of the most significant clusters appeared linked to common viral pathogens, based on a later analysis. Serostatus for CMV was the only available immune exposure information.

A multiplex PCR was run with 60 Vbeta primers and 13 Jbeta primers. TCRdb keeps only in-frame clones here, not all; method: immunoSEQ multiplex PCR. The sample lists about 25,000 clones, around 64% seen once, with roughly 4% in the top ten. This clone was picked up a small number of times. The target antigen is unknown. The sequenced sample consisted of PBMCs. The sequence was obtained from a woman between 45 and 65 years old in good health and CMV-seronegative.

This chain's CDR3 is CSFEGGGGETQYF. The CDR3 DNA follows: TGCAGCTTCGAGGGCGGGGGTGGAGAGACCCAGTACTTC. The chain carries TRBV29-1 and TRBJ2-5; the match to TRBD2 covers 7 bases. V lost 8 bases to trimming and J lost 4 bases; unmatched junction nucleotides: 10. The germline gives CDR1 SQVTM, CDR2 ANQGSEA. The CDR3 consists of 13 residues.